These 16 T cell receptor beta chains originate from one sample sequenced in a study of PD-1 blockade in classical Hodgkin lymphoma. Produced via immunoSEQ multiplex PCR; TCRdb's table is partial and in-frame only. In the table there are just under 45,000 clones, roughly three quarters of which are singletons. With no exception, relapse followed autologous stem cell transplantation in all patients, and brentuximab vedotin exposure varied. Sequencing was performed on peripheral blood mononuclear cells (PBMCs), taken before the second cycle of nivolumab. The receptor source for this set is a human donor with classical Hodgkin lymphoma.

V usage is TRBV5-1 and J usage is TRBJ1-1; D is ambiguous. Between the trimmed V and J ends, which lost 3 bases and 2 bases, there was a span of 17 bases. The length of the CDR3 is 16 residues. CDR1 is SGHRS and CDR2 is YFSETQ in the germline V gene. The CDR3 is CASSSALQRGNTEAFF. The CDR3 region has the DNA TGCGCCAGCAGCTCCGCCCTACAGAGAGGTAACACTGAAGCTTTCTTT.

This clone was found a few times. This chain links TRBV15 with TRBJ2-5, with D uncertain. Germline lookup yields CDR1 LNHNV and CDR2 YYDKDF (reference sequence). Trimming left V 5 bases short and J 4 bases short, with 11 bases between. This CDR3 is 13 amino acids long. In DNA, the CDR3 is TGTGCCACCAGCTCCCTAACGGGAGAGACCCAGTACTTC. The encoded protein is CATSSLTGETQYF.

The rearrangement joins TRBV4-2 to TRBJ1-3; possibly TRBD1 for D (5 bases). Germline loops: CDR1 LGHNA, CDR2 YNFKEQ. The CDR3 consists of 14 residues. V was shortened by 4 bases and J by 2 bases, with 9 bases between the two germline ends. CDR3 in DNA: TGTGCCAGCAGCCCAGGGTTCGCTGGAAACACCATATATTTT. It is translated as CASSPGFAGNTIYF.

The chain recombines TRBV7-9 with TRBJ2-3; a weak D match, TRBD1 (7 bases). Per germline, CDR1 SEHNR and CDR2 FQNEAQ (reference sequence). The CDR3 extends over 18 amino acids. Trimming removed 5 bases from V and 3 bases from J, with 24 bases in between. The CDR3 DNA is TGTGCCAGCAGCCCTCCGGGACGAGGAGGGGGCTATACAGATACGCAGTATTTT. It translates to CASSPPGRGGGYTDTQYF. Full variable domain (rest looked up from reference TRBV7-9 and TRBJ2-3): DTGVSQNPRHKITKRGQNVTFRCDPISEHNRLYWYRQTLGQGPEFLTYFQNEAQLEKSRLLSDRFSAERPKGSFSTLEIQRTEQGDSAMYLCASSPPGRGGGYTDTQYFGPGTRLTVL.

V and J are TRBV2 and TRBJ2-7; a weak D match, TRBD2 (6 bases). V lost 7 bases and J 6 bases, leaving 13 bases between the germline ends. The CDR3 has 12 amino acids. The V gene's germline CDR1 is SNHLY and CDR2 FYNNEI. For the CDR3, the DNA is TGTGCCAGCACGCGGGGACTTATCGAGCAGTACTTC. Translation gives CASTRGLIEQYF.

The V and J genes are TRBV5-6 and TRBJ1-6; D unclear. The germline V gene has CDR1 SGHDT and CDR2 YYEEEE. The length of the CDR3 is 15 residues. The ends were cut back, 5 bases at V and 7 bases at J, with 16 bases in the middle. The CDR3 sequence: CASSYTWTENSPLHF. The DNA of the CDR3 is TGTGCCAGCAGTTATACCTGGACGGAGAATTCACCCCTCCACTTT.

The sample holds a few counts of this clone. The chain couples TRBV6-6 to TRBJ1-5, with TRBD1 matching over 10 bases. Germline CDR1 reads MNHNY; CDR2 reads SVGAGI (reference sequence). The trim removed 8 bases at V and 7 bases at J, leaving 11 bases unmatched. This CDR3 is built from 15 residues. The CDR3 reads CASREPGQGRQPQHF. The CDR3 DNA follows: TGTGCCAGCCGGGAGCCGGGACAGGGGCGCCAGCCCCAGCATTTT.

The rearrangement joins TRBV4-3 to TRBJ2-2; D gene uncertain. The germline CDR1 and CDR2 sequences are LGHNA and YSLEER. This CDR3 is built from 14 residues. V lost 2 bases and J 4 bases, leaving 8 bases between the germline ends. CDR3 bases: TGCGCCAGCAGCCAAACCTGGGTCACCGGGGAGCTGTTTTTT. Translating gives CASSQTWVTGELFF.

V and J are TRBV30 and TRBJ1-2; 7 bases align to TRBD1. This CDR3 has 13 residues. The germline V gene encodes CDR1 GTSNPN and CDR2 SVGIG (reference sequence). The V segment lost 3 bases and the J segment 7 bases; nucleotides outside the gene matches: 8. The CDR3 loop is CAWSLTGRAGYTF. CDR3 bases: TGTGCCTGGAGCCTGACAGGGCGGGCTGGCTACACCTTC.

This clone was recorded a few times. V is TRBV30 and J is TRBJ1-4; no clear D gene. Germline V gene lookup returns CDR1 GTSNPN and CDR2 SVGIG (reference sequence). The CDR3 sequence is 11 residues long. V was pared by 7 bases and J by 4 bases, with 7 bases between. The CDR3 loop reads CALDFNEKLFF. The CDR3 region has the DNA TGTGCCTTAGACTTTAATGAAAAACTGTTTTTT.

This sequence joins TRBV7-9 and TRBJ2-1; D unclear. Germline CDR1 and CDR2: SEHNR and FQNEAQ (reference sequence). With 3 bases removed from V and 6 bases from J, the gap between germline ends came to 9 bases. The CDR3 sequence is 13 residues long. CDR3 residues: CASSFTSLNEQFF. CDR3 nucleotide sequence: TGTGCCAGCAGCTTCACGAGCCTCAATGAGCAGTTCTTC. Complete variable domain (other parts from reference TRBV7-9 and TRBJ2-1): DTGVSQNPRHKITKRGQNVTFRCDPISEHNRLYWYRQTLGQGPEFLTYFQNEAQLEKSRLLSDRFSAERPKGSFSTLEIQRTEQGDSAMYLCASSFTSLNEQFFGPGTRLTVL.

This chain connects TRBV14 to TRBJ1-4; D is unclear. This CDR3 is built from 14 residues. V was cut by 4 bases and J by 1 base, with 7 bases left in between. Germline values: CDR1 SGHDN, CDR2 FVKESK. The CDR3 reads CASSRPGTNEKLFF. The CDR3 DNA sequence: TGTGCCAGCAGCCGTCCGGGAACTAATGAAAAACTGTTTTTT.

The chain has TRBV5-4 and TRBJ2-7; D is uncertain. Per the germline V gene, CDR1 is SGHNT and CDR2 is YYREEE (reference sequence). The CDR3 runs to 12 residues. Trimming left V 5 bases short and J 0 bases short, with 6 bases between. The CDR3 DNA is TGTGCCAGCAGTCTCAGCTCCTACGAGCAGTACTTC. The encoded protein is CASSLSSYEQYF.

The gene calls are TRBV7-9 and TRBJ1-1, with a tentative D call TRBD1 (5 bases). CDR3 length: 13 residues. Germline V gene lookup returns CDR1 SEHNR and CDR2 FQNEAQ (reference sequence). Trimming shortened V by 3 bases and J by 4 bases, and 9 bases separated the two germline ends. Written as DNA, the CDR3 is TGTGCCAGCAGCTTGGCCGGGGCCACTGAAGCTTTCTTT. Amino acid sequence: CASSLAGATEAFF.

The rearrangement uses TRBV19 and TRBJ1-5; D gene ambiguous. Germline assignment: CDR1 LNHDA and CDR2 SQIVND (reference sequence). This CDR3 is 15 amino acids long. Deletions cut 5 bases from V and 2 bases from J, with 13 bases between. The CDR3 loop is CASSSVKLGNQPQHF. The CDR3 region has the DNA TGTGCCAGTAGTTCAGTGAAGTTGGGCAATCAGCCCCAGCATTTT.

This CDR3 is CSALRDTEAFF. The CDR3 DNA reads TGCAGCGCTCTAAGGGACACTGAAGCTTTCTTT. The V gene is TRBV29-1, the J gene TRBJ1-1; D gene ambiguous. The CDR3 is made up of 11 amino acids. The V end was cut by 7 bases, the J end by 3 bases, with 9 bases between. Germline CDR1 is SQVTM and CDR2 is ANQGSEA.